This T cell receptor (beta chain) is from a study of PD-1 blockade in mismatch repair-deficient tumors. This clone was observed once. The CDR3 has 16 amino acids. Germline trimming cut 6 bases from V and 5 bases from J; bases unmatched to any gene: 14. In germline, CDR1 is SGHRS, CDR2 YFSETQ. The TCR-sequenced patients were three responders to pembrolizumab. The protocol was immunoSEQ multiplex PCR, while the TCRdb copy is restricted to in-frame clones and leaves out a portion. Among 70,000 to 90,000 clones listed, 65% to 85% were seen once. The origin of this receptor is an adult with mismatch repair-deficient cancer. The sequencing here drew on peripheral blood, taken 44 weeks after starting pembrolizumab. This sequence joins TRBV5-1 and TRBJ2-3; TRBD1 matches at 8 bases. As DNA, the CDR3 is TGCGCCAGCACTCGGACAGGGCAGGGGGCGCGAGATACGCAGTATTTT. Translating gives CASTRTGQGARDTQYF.